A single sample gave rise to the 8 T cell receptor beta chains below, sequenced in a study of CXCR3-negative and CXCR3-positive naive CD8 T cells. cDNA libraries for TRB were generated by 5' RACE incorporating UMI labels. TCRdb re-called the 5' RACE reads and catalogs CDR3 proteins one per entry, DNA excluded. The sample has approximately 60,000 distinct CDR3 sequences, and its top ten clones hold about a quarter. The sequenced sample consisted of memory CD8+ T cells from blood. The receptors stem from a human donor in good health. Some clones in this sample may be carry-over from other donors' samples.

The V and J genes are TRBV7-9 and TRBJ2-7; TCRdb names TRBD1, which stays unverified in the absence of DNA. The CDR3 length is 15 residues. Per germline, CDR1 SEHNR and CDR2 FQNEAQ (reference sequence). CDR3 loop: CASSLGRGPAYEQYF.

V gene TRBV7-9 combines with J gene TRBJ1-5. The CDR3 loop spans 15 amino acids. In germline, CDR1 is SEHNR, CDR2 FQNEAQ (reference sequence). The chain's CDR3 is CASSLSGSSNQPQHF.

The CDR3 region is CSAPRGGGQPQHF. This rearrangement joins TRBV20-1 to TRBJ1-5. The CDR3 has 13 amino acids. Germline-derived CDR1 and CDR2 are DFQATT and SNEGSKA (reference sequence).

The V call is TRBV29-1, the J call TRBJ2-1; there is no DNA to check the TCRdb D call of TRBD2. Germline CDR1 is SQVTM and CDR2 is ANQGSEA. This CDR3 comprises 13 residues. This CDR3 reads CSGRLAPNNEQFF.

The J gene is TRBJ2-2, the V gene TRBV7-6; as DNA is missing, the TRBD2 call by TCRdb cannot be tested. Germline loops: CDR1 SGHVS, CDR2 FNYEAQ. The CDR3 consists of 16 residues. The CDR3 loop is CASSSLGGGNTGELFF. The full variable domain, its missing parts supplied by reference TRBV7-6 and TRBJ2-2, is GAGVSQSPRYKVTKRGQDVALRCDPISGHVSLYWYRQALGQGPEFLTYFNYEAQQDKSGLPNDRFSAERPEGSISTLTIQRTEQRDSAMYRCASSSLGGGNTGELFFGEGSRLTVL.

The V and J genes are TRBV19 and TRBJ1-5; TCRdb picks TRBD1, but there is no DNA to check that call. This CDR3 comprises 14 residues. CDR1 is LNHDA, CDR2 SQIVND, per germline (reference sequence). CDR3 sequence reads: CASSIRQGGQPQHF.

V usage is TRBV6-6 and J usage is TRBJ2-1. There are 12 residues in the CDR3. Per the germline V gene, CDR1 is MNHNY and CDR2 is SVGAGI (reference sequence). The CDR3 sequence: CASSYGSNEQFF.

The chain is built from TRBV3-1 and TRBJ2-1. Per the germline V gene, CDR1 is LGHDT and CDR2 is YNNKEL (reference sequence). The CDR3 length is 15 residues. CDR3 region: CASSQDLDSYNEQFF.